Reported below is one TCR beta chain. The sample comes from a study of blood T cells in healthy people across ages. This CDR3 comprises 12 residues. CDR1 is MDHEN and CDR2 is SYDVKM in the germline V gene. With 5 bases removed from V and 7 bases from J, the gap between germline ends came to 11 bases. PCR was performed a second time for roughly 7 to 11 cycles using a sample-barcoded 5' primer and a J-beta primer mix. Every single cDNA molecule received a tag from a template-switch adaptor with 12 random nucleotides. TCRdb reprocessed the 5' RACE reads with MiXCR, giving one entry per CDR3 protein. The sample has about 970,000 distinct CDR3 sequences; roughly 47% are singletons.

Specimen: blood. This TCR was recovered from a woman aged 60-70 years in good health. The chain has TRBV28 and TRBJ1-2, with D unclear. The DNA of the CDR3 is TGTGCCAGCAGTCCAGGTTTTCTTGGCTACACCTTC. It translates to CASSPGFLGYTF.